This TCR beta chain is drawn from a study of tumor-infiltrating lymphocytes in primary liver carcinoma. V dropped 0 bases and J dropped 3 bases, with 16 bases sitting between them. The CDR3 extends over 18 amino acids. Looked up from germline, CDR1 is SGHKS and CDR2 is YYEKEE (reference sequence). Concerning this clonotype: The antigen remains undetermined. A much larger clone differs from this one at a single base, so this may be a read error.

The investigators made TCR beta cDNA from 400 to 500 ng total RNA, using a constant-region primer. Modified slightly, ARM-PCR produced TCR beta libraries over three nested multiplex PCR rounds. Primers for the first two PCR rounds were TRBV1-TRBV30 forward primers and a C-beta reverse primer (approximately 10 cycles per round). TCRdb re-called the multiplex PCR reads with MiXCR, one entry per CDR3 protein. Among approximately 88,000 distinct CDR3 sequences, about 70% were seen once, and the ten largest hold around 30%. Each 20-30 mg portion of unsorted bulk tissue served as the source for co-extraction of RNA and DNA. With chronic HBV infection, the patients were also treatment-naive. General observations from the study: Tumor tissue displayed a significantly greater top-250-clone fraction than blood (p = 0.039).

The sequenced sample was tumor-adjacent normal liver tissue. This chain connects TRBV5-5 to TRBJ1-6; no clear D gene. The TCR was taken from a man in his forties with primary liver carcinoma and hepatitis B virus infection. In nucleotides, the CDR3 is TGTGCCAGCAGCTTGGGTGGCGGAGTTGAATACTATAATTCACCCCTCCACTTT. As protein: CASSLGGGVEYYNSPLHF. The full variable domain, its missing parts supplied by reference TRBV5-5 and TRBJ1-6, is DAGVTQSPTHLIKTRGQQVTLRCSPISGHKSVSWYQQVLGQGPQFIFQYYEKEERGRGNFPDRFSARQFPNYSSELNVNALLLGDSALYLCASSLGGGVEYYNSPLHFGNGTRLTVT.